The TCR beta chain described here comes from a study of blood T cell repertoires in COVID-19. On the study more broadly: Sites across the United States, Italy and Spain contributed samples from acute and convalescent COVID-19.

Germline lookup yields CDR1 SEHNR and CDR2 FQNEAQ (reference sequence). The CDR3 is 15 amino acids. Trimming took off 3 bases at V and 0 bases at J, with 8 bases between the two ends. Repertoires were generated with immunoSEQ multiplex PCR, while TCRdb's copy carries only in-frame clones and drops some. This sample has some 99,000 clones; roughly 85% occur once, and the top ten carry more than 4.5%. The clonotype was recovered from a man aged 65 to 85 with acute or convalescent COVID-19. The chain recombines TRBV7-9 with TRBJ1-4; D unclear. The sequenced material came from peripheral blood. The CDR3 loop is CASSFWEATNEKLFF. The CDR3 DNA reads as TGTGCCAGCAGCTTTTGGGAGGCAACTAATGAAAAACTGTTTTTT. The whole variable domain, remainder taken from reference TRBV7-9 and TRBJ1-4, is DTGVSQNPRHKITKRGQNVTFRCDPISEHNRLYWYRQTLGQGPEFLTYFQNEAQLEKSRLLSDRFSAERPKGSFSTLEIQRTEQGDSAMYLCASSFWEATNEKLFFGSGTQLSVL.